The clone carrying this T cell receptor (beta chain) showed up many times. Its antigen remains unknown. This sample is part of a study of T cells in Graves' hyperthyroidism and ophthalmopathy. General study points: A model using 13 V-J features told ophthalmopathy apart from stable hyperthyroidism.

RNA transcripts yielded amplified TCR beta CDR3 regions. A first-round RT-PCR of the TCR CDR3 used the HTBI primer set. Using its own MiXCR run on the multiplex PCR reads, TCRdb lists one record per CDR3 protein. The sample holds more than 650,000 distinct CDR3 sequences; approximately 15% are singletons and the top ten take 9.5% to 13%. Recently diagnosed hyperthyroidism of less than 2 months' duration affected patients aged 18 to 65. It was uncontrolled infection, other autoimmune disease, pregnancy or lactation that excluded patients. Germline loops: CDR1 DFQATT, CDR2 SNEGSKA (reference sequence). Deletions cut 3 bases from V and 3 bases from J, with 12 bases between. This CDR3 comprises 14 residues.

Sequencing was done on a sample of blood. This receptor was obtained from a woman aged 18-30 years with Graves' hyperthyroidism. The chain carries TRBV20-1 and TRBJ1-5; possible D gene TRBD1, 6 bases. The CDR3 DNA follows: TGCAGTGCTAGCCCCAGGGGTCTCAATCAGCCCCAGCATTTT. Protein product: CSASPRGLNQPQHF.